One and the same sample provided the 6 T cell receptor beta chains below, sequenced in a study of follicular helper T cells after annual influenza vaccination. Clones were sequenced by immunoSEQ multiplex PCR, and TCRdb holds only the in-frame ones, with some missing. The sample yields about 6,000 clones, 84% seen once. As for time point: 2015-2016 season, 7 days after influenza vaccination. The input for sequencing was CXCR5+ CD38- circulating T follicular helper cells from blood, taken 7 days after influenza vaccination. Subset in this sample: circulating Tfh, non-naive CD4+CXCR5+PD-1+ (ICOS+CD38+ or ICOS-CD38-). The receptor source for this set is an adult who received the influenza vaccine.

In DNA form, the CDR3 reads TGTGCCAGCAGTCTCGGACAGTTTAATGAAAAACTGTTTTTT. Protein: CASSLGQFNEKLFF. The chain is built from TRBV28 and TRBJ1-4, with D maybe TRBD1 (6 bases). CDR1 is MDHEN, CDR2 SYDVKM, per germline. This CDR3 has 14 amino acids. The germline V and J ends were trimmed by 5 bases and 4 bases, with 11 bases remaining between them.

The rearrangement uses TRBV19 and TRBJ1-5; TRBD1 might be the D (5 bases). Germline-derived CDR1 and CDR2 are LNHDA and SQIVND (reference sequence). CDR3 length equals 16 residues. V was clipped by 3 bases and J by 3 bases, with 15 bases between them. The CDR3 here is CASSIRGGGLNQPQHF. The CDR3 DNA reads TGTGCCAGTAGTATTAGGGGCGGAGGGCTCAATCAGCCCCAGCATTTT.

The genes are TRBV9 and TRBJ2-3, with D possibly TRBD2 on 6 matching bases. This CDR3 is built from 15 residues. Germline V CDR1 and CDR2: SGDLS, YYNGEE. The V end was cut by 4 bases, the J end by 1 base, with 13 bases between. CDR3 in amino acids: CASSSEAGGTDTQYF. In DNA, the CDR3 is TGTGCCAGCAGCTCCGAAGCGGGTGGCACAGATACGCAGTATTTT. Full variable domain (remainder filled in from reference TRBV9 and TRBJ2-3): DSGVTQTPKHLITATGQRVTLRCSPRSGDLSVYWYQQSLDQGLQFLIQYYNGEERAKGNILERFSAQQFPDLHSELNLSSLELGDSALYFCASSSEAGGTDTQYFGPGTRLTVL.

This chain connects TRBV14 to TRBJ1-4; 8 bases map to TRBD1. The junction had 4 bases not matched to a gene; V was cut back by 1 base and J by 6 bases. The length of the CDR3 is 15 residues. The germline gives CDR1 SGHDN, CDR2 FVKESK. In nucleotides, the CDR3 is TGTGCCAGCAGCCAAGGGACAGGGTTCTATGAAAAACTGTTTTTT. This gives the protein CASSQGTGFYEKLFF.

The V gene is TRBV2, the J gene TRBJ2-1, with a possible D match to TRBD2 (5 bases). Germline V CDR1 and CDR2: SNHLY, FYNNEI. The V and J ends lost 4 bases and 0 bases respectively, with 10 bases between them. This CDR3 is built from 15 residues. CDR3 nucleotide sequence: TGTGCCAGCAGTGTGACCACTAGCTCCTACAATGAGCAGTTCTTC. Its translation: CASSVTTSSYNEQFF.

In this sample, this clone turned up a few times. The chain recombines TRBV9 with TRBJ2-5; tentative D call: TRBD2 (6 bases). Trimming stripped 3 bases from V and 5 bases from J, with 11 bases between. CDR3 length equals 13 residues. Germline-derived CDR1 and CDR2 are SGDLS and YYNGEE. The chain's CDR3 is CASSAGGIETQYF. Here the CDR3 DNA reads TGTGCCAGCAGCGCCGGGGGAATTGAGACCCAGTACTTC.